The sequence of this TCR beta chain was determined in a study of T cell responses to AZD1222 COVID-19 vaccine. The study, taken as a whole, reports: Clonal diversity was possibly underestimated, and the donors were mostly white British, with more females. At baseline, seropositivity was found in only 5 to 7 AZD1222 recipients. Samples come after the peak T cell response, not at day 14.

Assay used: immunoSEQ multiplex PCR; TCRdb lists only in-frame clones, some missing. The table lists more than 95,000 clones, 80% to 90% of them singletons. Germline V CDR1 and CDR2: LNHDA, SQIVND (reference sequence). V was pared by 10 bases and J by 6 bases, with 9 bases of the junction left unmatched. The CDR3 is made up of 14 amino acids. On this clone itself: No antigen is known for it.

The TCR was taken from an adult in good health. This chain connects TRBV19 to TRBJ1-4; TRBD1 matches at 9 bases. The material was peripheral blood, obtained on day 0 of AZD1222 vaccination. The CDR3 sequence is CATKVGTGHEKLFF. The DNA of the CDR3 is TGTGCCACTAAAGTCGGGACAGGGCATGAAAAACTGTTTTTT.